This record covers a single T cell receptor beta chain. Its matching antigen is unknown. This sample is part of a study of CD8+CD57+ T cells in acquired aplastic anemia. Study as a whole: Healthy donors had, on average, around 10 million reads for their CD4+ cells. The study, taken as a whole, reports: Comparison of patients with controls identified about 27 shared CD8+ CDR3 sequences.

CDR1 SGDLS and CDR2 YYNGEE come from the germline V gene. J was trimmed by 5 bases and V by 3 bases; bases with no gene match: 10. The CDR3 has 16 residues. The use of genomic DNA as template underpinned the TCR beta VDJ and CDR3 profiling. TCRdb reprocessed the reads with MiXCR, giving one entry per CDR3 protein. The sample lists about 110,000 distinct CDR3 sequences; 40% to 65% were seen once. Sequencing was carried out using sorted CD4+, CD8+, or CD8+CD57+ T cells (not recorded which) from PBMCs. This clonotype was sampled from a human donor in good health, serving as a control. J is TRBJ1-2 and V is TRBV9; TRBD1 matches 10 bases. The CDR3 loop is CASSDRDRGPLYGYTF. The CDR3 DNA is TGTGCCAGCAGCGACAGGGACAGGGGACCCTTATATGGCTACACCTTC.